This T cell receptor (beta chain) appears in the sequencing data of a study of blood T cell repertoires in COVID-19. Looking at the study overall: PBMCs, B-cell-depleted T cells, or T cells were the source of the cDNA or gDNA that made up the material.

The CDR3 extends over 15 amino acids. V lost 0 bases and J lost 2, with 9 bases in between. The germline CDR1 and CDR2 sequences are MNHEY and SVGEGT. Study processing details: Amplifying reference gene primers gave estimates of nucleated cell counts. Data came from immunoSEQ multiplex PCR; TCRdb stores just in-frame clones and leaves some out. V and J calls and clone size are given by that table; D and trimming were obtained from the DNA. The sample shows some 130,000 clones, approximately 90% of them seen only once. Sequencing was carried out using peripheral blood. The rearrangement links TRBV6-2 or TRBV6-3 to TRBJ2-3, with a possible D match to TRBD2 (6 bases). The clonotype was recovered from a man between 65 and 80 years old with active COVID-19. The CDR3 protein is CASSYSSGNTDTQYF. The CDR3 coding sequence is TGTGCCAGCAGTTACTCTAGCGGCAACACAGATACGCAGTATTTT.